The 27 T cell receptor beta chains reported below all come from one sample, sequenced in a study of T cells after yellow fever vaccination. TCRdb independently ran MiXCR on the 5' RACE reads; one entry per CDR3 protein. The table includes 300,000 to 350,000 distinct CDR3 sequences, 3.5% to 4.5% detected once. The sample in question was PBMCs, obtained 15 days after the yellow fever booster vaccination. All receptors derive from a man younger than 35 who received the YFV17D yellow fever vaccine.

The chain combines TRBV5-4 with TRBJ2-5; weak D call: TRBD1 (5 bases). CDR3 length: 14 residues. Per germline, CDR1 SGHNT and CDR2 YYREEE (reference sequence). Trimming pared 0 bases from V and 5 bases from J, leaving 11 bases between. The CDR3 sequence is CASSLVSGYETQYF. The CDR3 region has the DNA TGTGCCAGCAGCTTGGTTTCAGGGTATGAGACCCAGTACTTC. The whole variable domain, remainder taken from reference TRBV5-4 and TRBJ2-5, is ETGVTQSPTHLIKTRGQQVTLRCSSQSGHNTVSWYQQALGQGPQFIFQYYREEENGRGNFPPRFSGLQFPNYSSELNVNALELDDSALYLCASSLVSGYETQYFGPGTRLLVL.

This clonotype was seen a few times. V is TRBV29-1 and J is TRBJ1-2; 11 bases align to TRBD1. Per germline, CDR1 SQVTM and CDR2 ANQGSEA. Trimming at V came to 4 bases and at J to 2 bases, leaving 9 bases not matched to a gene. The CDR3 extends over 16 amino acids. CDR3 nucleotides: TGCAGCGTTGTTGGGGGACAGGGGGTGGAGAACTATGGCTACACCTTC. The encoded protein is CSVVGGQGVENYGYTF.

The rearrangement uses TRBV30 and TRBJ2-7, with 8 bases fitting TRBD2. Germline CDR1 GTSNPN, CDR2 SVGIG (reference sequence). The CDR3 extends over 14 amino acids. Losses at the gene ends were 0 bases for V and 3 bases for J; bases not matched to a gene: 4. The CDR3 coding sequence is TGTGCCTGGAGTGTGAGCGGGGGATTCTACGAGCAGTACTTC. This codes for CAWSVSGGFYEQYF.

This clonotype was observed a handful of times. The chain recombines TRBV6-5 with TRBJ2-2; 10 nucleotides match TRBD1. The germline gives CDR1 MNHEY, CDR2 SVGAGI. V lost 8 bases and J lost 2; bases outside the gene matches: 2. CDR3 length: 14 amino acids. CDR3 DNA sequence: TGTGCCAGCTGGGACAGGGGTAACACCGGGGAGCTGTTTTTT. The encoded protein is CASWDRGNTGELFF.

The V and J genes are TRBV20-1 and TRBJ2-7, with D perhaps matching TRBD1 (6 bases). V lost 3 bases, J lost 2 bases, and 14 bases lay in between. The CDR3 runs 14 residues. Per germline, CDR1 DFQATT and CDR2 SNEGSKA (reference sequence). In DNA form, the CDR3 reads TGCAGTGCTAGTCCGCCAGGGGTTGCCTACGAGCAGTACGTC. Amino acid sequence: CSASPPGVAYEQYV.

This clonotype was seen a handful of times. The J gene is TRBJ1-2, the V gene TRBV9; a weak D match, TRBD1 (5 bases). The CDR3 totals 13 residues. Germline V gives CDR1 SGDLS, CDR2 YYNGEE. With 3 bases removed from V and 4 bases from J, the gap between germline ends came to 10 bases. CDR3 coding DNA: TGTGCCAGCAGCGGTACAGGTTTCTATGGCTACACCTTC. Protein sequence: CASSGTGFYGYTF.

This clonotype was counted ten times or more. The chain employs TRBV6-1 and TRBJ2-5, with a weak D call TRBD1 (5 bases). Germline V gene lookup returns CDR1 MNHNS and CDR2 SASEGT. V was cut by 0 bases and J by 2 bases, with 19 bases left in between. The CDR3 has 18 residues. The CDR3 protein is CASSEALIFSGYQETQYF. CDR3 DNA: TGTGCCAGCAGTGAAGCGCTTATCTTTTCAGGGTATCAAGAGACCCAGTACTTC.

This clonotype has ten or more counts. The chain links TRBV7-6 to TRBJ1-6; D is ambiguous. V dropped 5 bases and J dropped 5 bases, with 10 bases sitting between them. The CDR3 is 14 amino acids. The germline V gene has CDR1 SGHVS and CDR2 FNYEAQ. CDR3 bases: TGTGCCAGCAGCCGGGAGGTTAATAATTCACCCCTCCACTTT. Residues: CASSREVNNSPLHF. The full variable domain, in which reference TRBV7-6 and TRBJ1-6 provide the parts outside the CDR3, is GAGVSQSPRYKVTKRGQDVALRCDPISGHVSLYWYRQALGQGPEFLTYFNYEAQQDKSGLPNDRFSAERPEGSISTLTIQRTEQRDSAMYRCASSREVNNSPLHFGNGTRLTVT.

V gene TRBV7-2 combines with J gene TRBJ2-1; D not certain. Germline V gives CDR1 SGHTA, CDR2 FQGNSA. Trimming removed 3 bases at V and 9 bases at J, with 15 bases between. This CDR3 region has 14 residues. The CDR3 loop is CASSFVSKSGEQFF. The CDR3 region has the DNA TGTGCCAGCAGCTTTGTGTCCAAGTCGGGTGAGCAGTTCTTC.

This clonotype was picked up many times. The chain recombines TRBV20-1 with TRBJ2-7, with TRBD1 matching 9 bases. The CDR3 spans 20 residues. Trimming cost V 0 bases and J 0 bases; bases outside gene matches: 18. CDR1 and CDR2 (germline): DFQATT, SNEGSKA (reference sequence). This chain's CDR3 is CSARDMTGTGTPRSSYEQYF. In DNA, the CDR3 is TGCAGTGCTAGAGATATGACCGGGACAGGGACGCCCAGGAGCTCCTACGAGCAGTACTTC.

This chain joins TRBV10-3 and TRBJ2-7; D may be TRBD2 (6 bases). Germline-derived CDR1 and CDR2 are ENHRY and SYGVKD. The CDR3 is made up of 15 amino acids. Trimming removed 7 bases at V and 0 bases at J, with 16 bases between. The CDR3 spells CAIKPGLPSSYEQYF. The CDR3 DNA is TGTGCCATCAAACCGGGACTTCCGAGCTCCTACGAGCAGTACTTC.

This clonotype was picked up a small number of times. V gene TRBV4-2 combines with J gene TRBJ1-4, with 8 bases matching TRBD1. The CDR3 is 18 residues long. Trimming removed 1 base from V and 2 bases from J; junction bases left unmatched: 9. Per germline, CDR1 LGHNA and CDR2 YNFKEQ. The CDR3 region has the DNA TGTGCCAGCAGCCAAGCCCAGGGGGCGTTTGTCACTAATGAAAAACTGTTTTTT. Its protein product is CASSQAQGAFVTNEKLFF.

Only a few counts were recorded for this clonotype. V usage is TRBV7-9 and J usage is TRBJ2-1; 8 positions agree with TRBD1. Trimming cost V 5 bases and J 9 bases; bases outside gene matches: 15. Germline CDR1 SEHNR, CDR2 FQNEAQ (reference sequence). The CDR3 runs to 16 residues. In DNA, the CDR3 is TGTGCCAGCAGCCTCGGACAGGGTAACTTTCCGTTTGAGCAGTTCTTC. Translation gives CASSLGQGNFPFEQFF.

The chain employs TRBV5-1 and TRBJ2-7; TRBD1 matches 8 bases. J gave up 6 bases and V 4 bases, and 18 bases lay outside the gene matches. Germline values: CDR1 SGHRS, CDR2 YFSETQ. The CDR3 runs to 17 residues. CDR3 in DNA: TGCGCCAGCAGCGGAGGACAGGGAGCGAGTGTAGTGCTCGAGCAGTACTTC. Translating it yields CASSGGQGASVVLEQYF.

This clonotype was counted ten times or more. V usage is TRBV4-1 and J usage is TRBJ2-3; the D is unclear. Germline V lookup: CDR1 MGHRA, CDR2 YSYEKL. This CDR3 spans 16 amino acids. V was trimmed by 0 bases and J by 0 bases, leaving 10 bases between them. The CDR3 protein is CASSQDRSASTDTQYF. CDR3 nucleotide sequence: TGCGCCAGCAGCCAAGATAGGAGCGCGAGCACAGATACGCAGTATTTT.

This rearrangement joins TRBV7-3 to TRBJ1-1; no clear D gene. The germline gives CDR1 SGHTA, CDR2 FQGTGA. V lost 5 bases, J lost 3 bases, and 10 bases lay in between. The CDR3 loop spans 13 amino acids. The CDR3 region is CASSEDGYTEAFF. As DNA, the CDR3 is TGTGCCAGCAGCGAGGACGGATACACTGAAGCTTTCTTT.

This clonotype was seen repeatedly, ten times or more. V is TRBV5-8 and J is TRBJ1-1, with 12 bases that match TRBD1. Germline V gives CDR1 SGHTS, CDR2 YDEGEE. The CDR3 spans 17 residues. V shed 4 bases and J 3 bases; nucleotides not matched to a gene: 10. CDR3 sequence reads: CASSTGTGGFADTEAFF. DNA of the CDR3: TGTGCCAGCAGCACCGGGACAGGGGGCTTCGCGGACACTGAAGCTTTCTTT.

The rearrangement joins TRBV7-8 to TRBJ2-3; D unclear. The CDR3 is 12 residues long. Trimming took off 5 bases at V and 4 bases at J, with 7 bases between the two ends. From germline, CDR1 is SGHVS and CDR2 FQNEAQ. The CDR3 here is CASSQSSDTQYF. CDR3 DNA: TGTGCCAGCAGCCAATCGTCAGATACGCAGTATTTT.

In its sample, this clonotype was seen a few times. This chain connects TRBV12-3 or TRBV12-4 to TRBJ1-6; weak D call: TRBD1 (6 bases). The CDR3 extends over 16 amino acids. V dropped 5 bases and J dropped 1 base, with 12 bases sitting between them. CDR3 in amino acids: CASSASGTSYNSPLHF. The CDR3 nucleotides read TGTGCCAGCAGTGCCTCCGGGACATCCTATAATTCACCCCTCCACTTT.

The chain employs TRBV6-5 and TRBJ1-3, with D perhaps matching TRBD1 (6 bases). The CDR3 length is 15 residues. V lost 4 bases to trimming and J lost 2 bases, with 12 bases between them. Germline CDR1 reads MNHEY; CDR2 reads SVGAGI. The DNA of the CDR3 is TGTGCCAGCAGTTTACAGGGACTCCCTGGAAACACCATATATTTT. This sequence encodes CASSLQGLPGNTIYF.

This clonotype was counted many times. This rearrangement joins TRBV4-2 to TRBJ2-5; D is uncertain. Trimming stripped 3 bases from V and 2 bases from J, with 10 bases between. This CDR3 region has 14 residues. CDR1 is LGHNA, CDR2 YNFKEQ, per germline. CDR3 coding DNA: TGTGCCAGCAGCCAGAATCTTGGGCAAGAGACCCAGTACTTC. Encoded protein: CASSQNLGQETQYF.

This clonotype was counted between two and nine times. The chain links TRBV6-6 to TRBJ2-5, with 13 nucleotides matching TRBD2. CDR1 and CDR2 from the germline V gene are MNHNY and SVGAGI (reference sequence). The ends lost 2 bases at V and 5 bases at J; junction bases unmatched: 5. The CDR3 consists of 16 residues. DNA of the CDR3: TGTGCCAGCAGTTACCGACTAGCGGGGGGAGGTGAGACCCAGTACTTC. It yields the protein CASSYRLAGGGETQYF.

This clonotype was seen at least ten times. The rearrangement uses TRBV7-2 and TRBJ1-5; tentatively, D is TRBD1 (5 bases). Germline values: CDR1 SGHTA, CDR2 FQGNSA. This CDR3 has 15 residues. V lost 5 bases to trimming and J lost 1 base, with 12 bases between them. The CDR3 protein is CASSPGLKSNQPQHF. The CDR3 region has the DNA TGTGCCAGCAGCCCAGGGTTGAAGAGCAATCAGCCCCAGCATTTT. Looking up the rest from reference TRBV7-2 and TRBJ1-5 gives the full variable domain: GAGVSQSPSNKVTEKGKDVELRCDPISGHTALYWYRQSLGQGLEFLIYFQGNSAPDKSGLPSDRFSAERTGGSVSTLTIQRTQQEDSAVYLCASSPGLKSNQPQHFGDGTRLSIL.

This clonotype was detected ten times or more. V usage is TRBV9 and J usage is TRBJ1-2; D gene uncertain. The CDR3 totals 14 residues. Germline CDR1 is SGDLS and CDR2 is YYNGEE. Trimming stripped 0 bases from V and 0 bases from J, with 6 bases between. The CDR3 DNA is TGTGCCAGCAGCGTAGAGCCTACTAACTATGGCTACACCTTC. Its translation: CASSVEPTNYGYTF.

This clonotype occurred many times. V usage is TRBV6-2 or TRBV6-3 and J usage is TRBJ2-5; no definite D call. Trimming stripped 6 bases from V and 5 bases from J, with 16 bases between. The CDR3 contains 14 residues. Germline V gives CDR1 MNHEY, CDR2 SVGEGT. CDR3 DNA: TGTGCCAGCAGGGAAACGCTCTATTGGGAGACCCAGTACTTC. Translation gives CASRETLYWETQYF.

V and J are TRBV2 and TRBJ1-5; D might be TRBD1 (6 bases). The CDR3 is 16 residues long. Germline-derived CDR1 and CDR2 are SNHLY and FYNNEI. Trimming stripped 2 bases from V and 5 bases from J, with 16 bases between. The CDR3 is CASSEKYREEDQPQHF. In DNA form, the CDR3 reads TGTGCCAGCAGTGAAAAGTACAGGGAGGAGGATCAGCCCCAGCATTTT.

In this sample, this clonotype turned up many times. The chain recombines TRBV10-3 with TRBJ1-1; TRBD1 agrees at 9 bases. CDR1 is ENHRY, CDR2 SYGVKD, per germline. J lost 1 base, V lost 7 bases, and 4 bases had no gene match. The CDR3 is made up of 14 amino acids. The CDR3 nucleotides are TGTGCCATCACTAGGGGACAGGGGAACACTGAAGCTTTCTTT. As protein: CAITRGQGNTEAFF.